The 15 T cell receptor beta chains listed next were all sequenced from one sample in a study. TCRdb re-analysed the 5' RACE reads in MiXCR, keeping a single row per CDR3 protein. The table shows just under 65,000 distinct CDR3 sequences, with 20% to 25% occurring only once. Sequences were obtained from memory CD4+ T cells sorted from a lymph node. Subset reported: memory CD4+ T cells, CD4+CD45RO+CD25-. The receptors were gathered from a female donor with breast cancer.

The rearrangement joins TRBV5-6 to TRBJ1-1; D unresolved. There are 13 residues in the CDR3. Germline V lookup: CDR1 SGHDT, CDR2 YYEEEE. The ends were cut back, 4 bases at V and 8 bases at J, with 15 bases in the middle. CDR3 loop: CASSREGREEAFF. CDR3 coding DNA: TGTGCCAGCAGCCGAGAGGGAAGAGAGGAAGCTTTCTTT.

In regard to this clonotype: Being one base from a much bigger clone, this may be a read error. V gene TRBV5-1 combines with J gene TRBJ1-1, with TRBD1 as a possible D gene (5 bases). V dropped 5 bases and J dropped 11 bases, with 25 bases sitting between them. The CDR3 is 15 amino acids. Germline loops: CDR1 SGHRS, CDR2 YFSETQ. Here the CDR3 DNA reads TGCGCCAGCAGGCCCTCTGAAGGGGTTGCTGGTGGCGCTTTCTTT. Protein: CASRPSEGVAGGAFF.

The chain is built from TRBV25-1 and TRBJ2-7, with TRBD2 matching 7 bases. J gave up 2 bases and V 3 bases, and 7 bases lay outside the gene matches. This CDR3 contains 15 residues. The germline gives CDR1 MGHDK, CDR2 SYGVNS. The CDR3 DNA reads as TGTGCCAGCAGTGACACCCGACGGGGGGCCTACGAGCAGTACTTC. It is translated as CASSDTRRGAYEQYF.

This chain links TRBV7-9 with TRBJ2-4, with 7 bases identical to TRBD2. Germline V gives CDR1 SEHNR, CDR2 FQNEAQ (reference sequence). The CDR3 runs to 13 residues. The V gene end was trimmed by 3 bases and the J gene end by 7 bases; junction bases not matched to a gene: 3. CDR3 sequence reads: CASSFRGGNIQYF. In DNA, the CDR3 is TGTGCCAGCAGCTTCCGGGGAGGGAACATTCAGTACTTC.

This chain joins TRBV5-1 and TRBJ1-1; perhaps TRBD1 as D (6 bases). The CDR3 loop spans 17 amino acids. In germline, CDR1 is SGHRS, CDR2 YFSETQ. Deletions cut 0 bases from V and 0 bases from J, with 15 bases between. CDR3 in DNA: TGCGCCAGCAGCTTGGACGCCGGACAGAAAGTGAACACTGAAGCTTTCTTT. The encoded protein is CASSLDAGQKVNTEAFF.

About this clonotype itself: This may arise from a read error, as a much more abundant clone is one base away. This chain uses TRBV28 with TRBJ2-3; 7 bases map to TRBD2. The CDR3 length is 14 residues. Per germline, CDR1 MDHEN and CDR2 SYDVKM. Germline trimming cut 5 bases from V and 5 bases from J; bases unmatched to any gene: 7. In nucleotides, the CDR3 is TGTGCCAGCAGTCCTGGACTAGACGGAGATACGCAGTATTTT. The encoded protein is CASSPGLDGDTQYF.

This clonotype was counted many times. The V and J genes are TRBV6-5 and TRBJ1-2; the D gene is possibly TRBD1 (5 bases). This CDR3 is built from 13 residues. The V gene's germline CDR1 is MNHEY and CDR2 SVGAGI. Trimming removed 0 bases at V and 8 bases at J, with 10 bases between. This CDR3 reads CASSYSRGVGYTF. CDR3 sequence (DNA): TGTGCCAGCAGTTACTCGAGAGGGGTCGGCTACACCTTC.

V and J are TRBV7-8 and TRBJ1-1; possibly TRBD1 for D (5 bases). CDR3 length: 15 residues. Trimming took 5 bases from V and 0 from J, leaving 13 bases between them. The germline gives CDR1 SGHVS, CDR2 FQNEAQ. Here the CDR3 reads CASSAARALNTEAFF. The DNA of the CDR3 is TGTGCCAGCAGCGCGGCCAGGGCCTTGAACACTGAAGCTTTCTTT.

The V gene is TRBV4-2, the J gene TRBJ1-5; TRBD1 matches 7 bases. V dropped 5 bases and J dropped 2; count of bases not matched to a gene: 27. Germline values: CDR1 LGHNA, CDR2 YNFKEQ. The CDR3 runs 22 residues. CDR3 protein: CASSENPTGTSGGVGGNQPQHF. CDR3 DNA sequence: TGTGCCAGCAGCGAAAACCCGACAGGGACGAGTGGGGGGGTGGGCGGCAATCAGCCCCAGCATTTT.

This clonotype occurred many times. This sequence joins TRBV29-1 and TRBJ2-5, with 11 bases matching TRBD2. The CDR3 covers 14 residues. From germline, CDR1 is SQVTM and CDR2 ANQGSEA. J lost 2 bases, V lost 3 bases, and 2 bases had no gene match. CDR3 DNA sequence: TGCAGCGTTGATGGGACTAGCGGTCAAGAGACCCAGTACTTC. Protein product: CSVDGTSGQETQYF.

This clonotype was counted many times. This sequence joins TRBV12-3 or TRBV12-4 and TRBJ2-1, with D unresolved. The ends were cut back, 5 bases at V and 10 bases at J, with 12 bases in the middle. The CDR3 length is 12 residues. The CDR3 sequence is CASSPRLLEQFF. The CDR3 DNA reads TGTGCCAGCAGTCCGCGACTGCTCGAGCAGTTCTTC.

This clonotype was seen only a few times. The rearrangement uses TRBV2 and TRBJ1-4; a possible D gene is TRBD1 (5 bases). Germline lookup yields CDR1 SNHLY and CDR2 FYNNEI. V lost 6 bases and J 8 bases, leaving 10 bases between the germline ends. This CDR3 is 12 amino acids long. For the CDR3, the DNA is TGTGCCAGCAGCGTTGGGGGAGAAAAACTGTTTTTT. Translated, it gives CASSVGGEKLFF.

This clonotype was counted between two and nine times. The V gene is TRBV6-6, the J gene TRBJ2-7; 12 bases agree with TRBD1. The CDR3 has 13 residues. With 8 bases clipped from V and 7 bases from J, the junction kept 6 bases outside the gene matches. Per germline, CDR1 MNHNY and CDR2 SVGAGI (reference sequence). In DNA form, the CDR3 reads TGTGCCAGCGGGGGACAGGGGGCGGAAGAGCAGTACTTC. It specifies CASGGQGAEEQYF.

The chain employs TRBV2 and TRBJ2-2; D gene uncertain. There are 13 residues in the CDR3. Trimming took 6 bases from V and 6 from J, leaving 11 bases between them. Germline CDR1 and CDR2: SNHLY and FYNNEI. CDR3: CASRAGFAGELFF. In DNA form, the CDR3 reads TGTGCCAGCAGAGCTGGCTTCGCCGGGGAGCTGTTTTTT.

This clonotype was seen at least ten times. The chain carries TRBV7-3 and TRBJ2-5; the match to TRBD2 covers 14 bases. CDR1 is SGHTA, CDR2 FQGTGA, per germline. Unmatched junction bases numbered 0, after V lost 2 bases and J lost 4 bases. The CDR3 spans 15 residues. In nucleotides, the CDR3 is TGTGCCAGCAGCTTAGGACTAGCGGGAGGAGAGACCCAGTACTTC. This sequence encodes CASSLGLAGGETQYF.